This TCR beta chain was recorded in a study of blood T cell repertoires in COVID-19. Study context: The samples span acute and convalescent COVID-19 from the United States, Italy and Spain. T cells, B-cell-depleted T cells, or PBMCs provided the cDNA or gDNA that served as material.

Authors' data handling: Amplification of reference gene primers was used by the study to estimate nucleated cell counts. The data were produced by immunoSEQ multiplex PCR, yet TCRdb's version contains in-frame clones alone and is incomplete. V, J and clone size are those of that table, while D and trimming were read from the DNA. In the table there are under 350,000 clones, 80% to 90% of which are singletons. The CDR3 runs to 15 residues. Trimming removed 3 bases from V and 4 bases from J; junction bases left unmatched: 7. The germline V gene encodes CDR1 DFQATT and CDR2 SNEGSKA (reference sequence).

The sequence came from a man between 40 and 49 years old with acute or convalescent COVID-19. The sequencing input was peripheral blood. The chain employs TRBV20-1 and TRBJ2-3; 10 bases fit TRBD1. The CDR3 loop reads CSASVGTGVPDTQYF. CDR3 nucleotides: TGCAGTGCTAGTGTGGGGACAGGGGTTCCAGATACGCAGTATTTT.